The 17 T cell receptor beta chains in this list originate from one sample, sequenced in a study of cytomegalovirus exposure and HLA in healthy donors. The PCR had 60 Vbeta and 13 Jbeta primers. TCRdb keeps only in-frame clones here, not all; method: immunoSEQ multiplex PCR. The repertoire holds around 100,000 clones, with roughly four fifths as singletons. The sequencing sample was made of PBMCs. The source is a female donor in good health and CMV-seropositive.

A word on this clone: The same CDR3 can be traced to other DNA sequences in this sample. The chain couples TRBV10-3 to TRBJ1-1, with D unresolved. V dropped 0 bases and J dropped 0 bases, with 8 bases sitting between them. Germline values: CDR1 ENHRY, CDR2 SYGVKD. The CDR3 covers 15 residues. The CDR3 loop reads CAISESSAVNTEAFF. The CDR3 nucleotides are TGTGCCATCAGTGAGTCCTCGGCGGTGAACACTGAAGCTTTCTTT.

This clone was counted a single time. The CDR3 reads CASSLVRGSRRNTGELFF. The CDR3, as DNA: TGCGCCAGCAGCTTGGTTCGGGGATCCAGGCGGAACACCGGGGAGCTGTTTTTT. The genes are TRBV5-1 and TRBJ2-2, with D possibly being TRBD2 (5 bases). The CDR3 consists of 18 residues. Germline CDR1 is SGHRS and CDR2 is YFSETQ. V was shortened by 0 bases and J by 1 base, with 16 bases between the two germline ends.

This chain joins TRBV6-6 and TRBJ2-3, with 8 bases matching TRBD1. V was pared by 2 bases and J by 5 bases, with 6 bases of the junction left unmatched. Germline-derived CDR1 and CDR2 are MNHNY and SVGAGI (reference sequence). There are 15 residues in the CDR3. In DNA form, the CDR3 reads TGTGCCAGCAGTTACGGTTCAGGGGGCGAAGATACGCAGTATTTT. It yields the protein CASSYGSGGEDTQYF.

This chain uses TRBV6-6 with TRBJ2-3; D is undetermined. CDR3 length: 15 residues. Trimming took 2 bases from V and 2 from J, leaving 11 bases between them. The germline CDR1 and CDR2 sequences are MNHNY and SVGAGI (reference sequence). CDR3 in amino acids: CASSYVERYTDTQYF. The CDR3 DNA reads TGTGCCAGCAGTTACGTAGAGCGTTACACAGATACGCAGTATTTT.

The chain uses TRBV2 and TRBJ2-1; 8 bases map to TRBD2. This CDR3 spans 14 amino acids. Germline V gives CDR1 SNHLY, CDR2 FYNNEI. With V trimmed by 3 bases and J by 6 bases, 4 bases remained unmatched. This chain's CDR3 is CASSDLLAANEQFF. The CDR3 DNA reads as TGTGCCAGCAGTGATCTACTAGCGGCCAATGAGCAGTTCTTC. The entire variable domain, with the rest obtained from reference TRBV2 and TRBJ2-1, is as follows: EPEVTQTPSHQVTQMGQEVILRCVPISNHLYFYWYRQILGQKVEFLVSFYNNEISEKSEIFDDQFSVERPDGSNFTLKIRSTKLEDSAMYFCASSDLLAANEQFFGPGTRLTVL.

This clone was seen only once. This chain connects TRBV28 to TRBJ2-1; 9 bases map to TRBD2. The trim removed 6 bases at V and 5 bases at J, leaving 2 bases unmatched. Germline assignment: CDR1 MDHEN and CDR2 SYDVKM. The CDR3 consists of 13 residues. CDR3 DNA sequence: TGTGCCAGCAGATCTAGCGGGGACAATGAGCAGTTCTTC. Amino acids: CASRSSGDNEQFF.

This chain links TRBV20-1 with TRBJ2-1; perhaps TRBD2 as D (5 bases). Between the trimmed V and J ends, which lost 6 bases and 9 bases, there was a span of 12 bases. The germline V gene has CDR1 DFQATT and CDR2 SNEGSKA (reference sequence). CDR3 length equals 11 residues. DNA of the CDR3: TGCAGTGCAGCGGTAGTTACTGAGCAGTTCTTC. Protein sequence: CSAAVVTEQFF.

This clone is a singleton in its sample. The J gene is TRBJ1-4, the V gene TRBV11-2, with 10 nucleotides matching TRBD1. The CDR3 covers 15 residues. V gave up 4 bases and J gave up 5 bases; unmatched junction bases: 4. The germline gives CDR1 SGHAT, CDR2 FQNNGV. CDR3 DNA sequence: TGTGCCAGCAGCTACCGACAGGGGGCAAATGAAAAACTGTTTTTT. It is translated as CASSYRQGANEKLFF.

The chain employs TRBV7-6 and TRBJ1-1, with TRBD1 matching over 8 bases. J gave up 1 base and V 1 base, and 5 bases lay outside the gene matches. The CDR3 consists of 16 residues. The germline gives CDR1 SGHVS, CDR2 FNYEAQ. CDR3 DNA: TGTGCCAGCAGCTTAGTGACAGGGGTGTGGAACACTGAAGCTTTCTTT. Translation: CASSLVTGVWNTEAFF.

The V gene is TRBV30, the J gene TRBJ2-1; D is perhaps TRBD2 (5 bases). The germline CDR1 and CDR2 sequences are GTSNPN and SVGIG (reference sequence). The CDR3 loop spans 10 amino acids. V dropped 3 bases and J dropped 10 bases, with 7 bases sitting between them. The CDR3 nucleotides read TGTGCCTGGAGAACGGGGGAGCAGTTCTTC. This sequence encodes CAWRTGEQFF.

The chain recombines TRBV5-1 with TRBJ2-5; D is unclear. Trimming removed 0 bases at V and 4 bases at J, with 7 bases between. This CDR3 is 13 amino acids long. Germline V gene data show CDR1 as SGHRS and CDR2 as YFSETQ. The CDR3 DNA follows: TGCGCCAGCAGCTTGGGAGATCTAGAGACCCAGTACTTC. Translated: CASSLGDLETQYF.

This clone is a singleton in its sample. The V gene is TRBV13, the J gene TRBJ2-7, with 12 bases lining up with TRBD2. The trim removed 5 bases at V and 3 bases at J, leaving 5 bases unmatched. The germline V gene encodes CDR1 PRHDT and CDR2 FYEKMQ (reference sequence). The length of the CDR3 is 15 residues. The CDR3 is CASSTGTSGYYEQYF. DNA of the CDR3: TGTGCCAGCAGCACCGGGACTAGCGGGTACTACGAGCAGTACTTC.

The chain joins TRBV6-5 to TRBJ2-5; 7 bases align to TRBD1. Germline V gene lookup returns CDR1 MNHEY and CDR2 SVGAGI. The J segment lost 3 bases and the V segment lost 8 bases, leaving 12 bases of the junction unmatched. This CDR3 spans 15 amino acids. CDR3 sequence: CASGRDSRAKETQYF. The CDR3 DNA follows: TGTGCCAGCGGACGGGACAGCCGTGCGAAAGAGACCCAGTACTTC.

This sequence joins TRBV6-6 and TRBJ2-3; 12 bases match TRBD2. J gave up 3 bases and V 10 bases, and 5 bases lay outside the gene matches. Germline CDR1 MNHNY, CDR2 SVGAGI (reference sequence). The CDR3 extends over 14 amino acids. The CDR3 nucleotides are TGTGCCACCCAGACTAGCGGGAGAACAGATACGCAGTATTTT. Translation: CATQTSGRTDTQYF.

CDR3 sequence (DNA): TGTGCCAGCAGCCCCCGCGGGCTCGGGGGACGCTACGAGCAGTACTTC. This codes for CASSPRGLGGRYEQYF. The J gene is TRBJ2-7, the V gene TRBV7-9, with a possible D match to TRBD2 (6 bases). With 5 bases removed from V and 3 bases from J, the gap between germline ends came to 20 bases. The CDR3 totals 16 residues. Germline V lookup: CDR1 SEHNR, CDR2 FQNEAQ (reference sequence). The complete variable domain, with remaining parts taken from reference TRBV7-9 and TRBJ2-7, reads DTGVSQNPRHKITKRGQNVTFRCDPISEHNRLYWYRQTLGQGPEFLTYFQNEAQLEKSRLLSDRFSAERPKGSFSTLEIQRTEQGDSAMYLCASSPRGLGGRYEQYFGPGTRLTVT.

The chain is built from TRBV10-2 and TRBJ2-7; 15 positions agree with TRBD2. The CDR3 loop spans 18 amino acids. V lost 6 bases, J lost 0 bases, and 9 bases stayed unmatched. CDR1 and CDR2 (germline): WSHSY, SAAADI. The CDR3: CASSRGTSGGPSSYEQYF. CDR3 in DNA: TGCGCCAGCAGCCGCGGGACTAGCGGGGGGCCGAGCTCCTACGAGCAGTACTTC.

This clone was seen just once. The chain uses TRBV28 and TRBJ2-1; TRBD2 agrees at 14 bases. Germline V gene sequence: CDR1 MDHEN, CDR2 SYDVKM. The CDR3 totals 19 residues. The ends lost 5 bases at V and 3 bases at J; junction bases unmatched: 12. The CDR3: CASSPYPRTSGGLYNEQFF. CDR3 nucleotides: TGTGCCAGCAGTCCTTACCCCCGGACTAGCGGGGGGCTCTACAATGAGCAGTTCTTC.